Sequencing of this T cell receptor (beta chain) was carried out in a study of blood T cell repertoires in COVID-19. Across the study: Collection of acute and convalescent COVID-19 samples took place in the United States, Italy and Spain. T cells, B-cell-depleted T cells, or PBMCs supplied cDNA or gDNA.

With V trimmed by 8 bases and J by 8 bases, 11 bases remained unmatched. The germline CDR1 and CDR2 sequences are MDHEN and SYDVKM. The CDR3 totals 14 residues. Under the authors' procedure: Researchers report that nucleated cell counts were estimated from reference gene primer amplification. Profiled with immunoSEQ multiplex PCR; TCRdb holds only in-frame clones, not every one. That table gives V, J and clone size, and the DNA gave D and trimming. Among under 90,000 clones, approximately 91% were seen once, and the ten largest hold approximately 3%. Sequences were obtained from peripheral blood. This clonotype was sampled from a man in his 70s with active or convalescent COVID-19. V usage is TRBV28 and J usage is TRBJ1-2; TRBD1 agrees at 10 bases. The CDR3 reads CASLIMTGGEGYTF. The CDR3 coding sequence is TGTGCCAGCCTTATCATGACAGGGGGCGAAGGCTACACCTTC.